This T cell receptor (beta chain) was captured in a study of shared clonotypes between healthy human individuals. Study outcomes and limitations: Sequencing depth was a factor that was expected to affect clonotype sharing among donors.

Trimming took 4 bases from V and 0 from J, leaving 10 bases between them. CDR1 is LNHDA, CDR2 SQIVND, per germline (reference sequence). The CDR3 totals 15 residues. Measured with immunoSEQ multiplex PCR; TCRdb has only the in-frame clones, and not every one. Here the sample spans around 2.1 million clones, under 95% being singletons. CD45RO-negative cells were positively selected for CCR7, leaving out terminally differentiated effector memory CD45RA+ cells. A word on this clone: As yet, its antigen is unknown.

The V call is TRBV19, the J call TRBJ2-1; D gene uncertain. Material for sequencing was naive CD8+ T cells from PBMCs. The sequence came from a man younger than 35 in good health. Some clones in this sample may be carry-over from other donors' samples. This chain's CDR3 is CASSRPGSSYNEQFF. CDR3 nucleotide sequence: TGTGCCAGTAGTAGACCGGGTAGCTCCTACAATGAGCAGTTCTTC.